The 20 T cell receptor beta chains reported below all come from one sample, sequenced in a study of CD8+ T cells in alopecia areata. Isolated RNA was reverse transcribed into cDNA used as the sequencing template. Clones were read by immunoSEQ multiplex PCR, and TCRdb kept only the in-frame ones, dropping some. The table records about 110,000 clones, around 50% of them present only once. Indicated treatment: oral pan-JAK inhibitor, 5-10 mg twice daily. The material was CD8+ T cells sorted from blood, obtained at week 24, from a patient treated with tofacitinib. These receptors originate from a human donor with alopecia areata.

This clone was seen once. V gene TRBV27 combines with J gene TRBJ2-1; D is perhaps TRBD1 or TRBD2 (7 bases each). Germline V gives CDR1 MNHEY, CDR2 SMNVEV (reference sequence). There are 11 residues in the CDR3. V lost 8 bases, J lost 8 bases, and 10 bases lay in between. The CDR3 reads CASAGGDEQFF. Written as DNA, the CDR3 is TGTGCCAGCGCAGGGGGGGATGAGCAGTTCTTC.

This rearrangement joins TRBV5-6 to TRBJ2-1; no definite D call. The V and J ends lost 0 bases and 3 bases respectively, with 10 bases between them. CDR1 and CDR2 (germline): SGHDT, YYEEEE. CDR3 length: 15 residues. CDR3 protein: CASSLAGLGYNEQFF. CDR3 DNA sequence: TGTGCCAGCAGCTTGGCGGGTTTAGGCTACAATGAGCAGTTCTTC. Filled out from reference TRBV5-6 and TRBJ2-1, the complete variable domain reads DAGVTQSPTHLIKTRGQQVTLRCSPKSGHDTVSWYQQALGQGPQFIFQYYEEEERQRGNFPDRFSGHQFPNYSSELNVNALLLGDSALYLCASSLAGLGYNEQFFGPGTRLTVL.

The V and J genes are TRBV25-1 and TRBJ2-5; no definite D call. CDR1 MGHDK and CDR2 SYGVNS come from the germline V gene. The CDR3 sequence is 17 residues long. V was clipped by 1 base and J by 0 bases, with 15 bases between them. This CDR3 is CASSEFRVGEYQETQYF. The CDR3 nucleotides are TGTGCCAGCAGTGAATTTAGGGTTGGAGAGTACCAAGAGACCCAGTACTTC.

This clone showed up just a few times. The gene calls are TRBV23-1 and TRBJ1-4, with 9 bases aligning to TRBD1. TRBV23-1 carries the ORF label, with uncertain function. The CDR3 contains 18 residues. Trimming took 4 bases from V and 8 from J; bases not matched to a gene: 17. The CDR3 nucleotides read TGCGCCAGCAGTCTCGGGACAGGGCTTGATCTTGAGCAAGAAAAACTGTTTTTT. Encoded protein: CASSLGTGLDLEQEKLFF.

The chain couples TRBV11-1 to TRBJ1-2; D possibly corresponds to TRBD1 (5 bases). Germline values: CDR1 SGHAT, CDR2 FQDESV (reference sequence). The CDR3 loop spans 13 amino acids. With 4 bases removed from V and 4 bases from J, the gap between germline ends came to 10 bases. The CDR3 coding sequence is TGTGCCAGCAGCTCCGGACAACTCTATGGCTACACCTTC. Translating it yields CASSSGQLYGYTF. Drawing the rest from reference TRBV11-1 and TRBJ1-2, the complete variable domain is EAEVAQSPRYKITEKSQAVAFWCDPISGHATLYWYRQILGQGPELLVQFQDESVVDDSQLPKDRFSAERLKGVDSTLKIQPAELGDSAMYLCASSSGQLYGYTFGSGTRLTVV.

Details on this clone: A junction boundary mismatches the germline segment, possibly from a read error. The chain is built from TRBV7-7 and TRBJ2-1; maybe TRBD2 (6 bases). This CDR3 has 13 residues. The germline V gene has CDR1 SSHAT and CDR2 FNYEAQ (reference sequence). The CDR3 protein is CASSLGGSNEQFF. CDR3 sequence (DNA): TGTGCTAGCAGCTTGGGGGGTAGTAATGAGCAGTTCTTC.

Only one count was recorded for this clone. The chain combines TRBV27 with TRBJ1-6; TRBD1 matches 8 bases. This CDR3 contains 15 residues. The ends lost 4 bases at V and 8 bases at J; junction bases unmatched: 7. CDR1 is MNHEY and CDR2 is SMNVEV in the germline V gene (reference sequence). In nucleotides, the CDR3 is TGTGCCAGCAGTTCGGCAGGGGGCTTTTATTCACCCCTCCACTTT. It translates to CASSSAGGFYSPLHF.

This clone was detected only once. CDR3 protein: CASSLSPGAHGTDTQYF. CDR3 bases: TGTGCCAGCAGCTTGAGTCCAGGTGCCCATGGCACAGATACGCAGTATTTT. The V gene is TRBV5-4, the J gene TRBJ2-3; D remains ambiguous. CDR3 length equals 17 residues. Germline V gene data show CDR1 as SGHNT and CDR2 as YYREEE (reference sequence). V lost 1 base and J 1 base, leaving 16 bases between the germline ends.

The J gene is TRBJ1-1, the V gene TRBV7-9; possibly TRBD1 for D (5 bases). The CDR3 is 16 amino acids. Germline loops: CDR1 SEHNR, CDR2 FQNEAQ (reference sequence). With 8 bases removed from V and 1 base from J, the gap between germline ends came to 20 bases. The CDR3 DNA follows: TGTGCCAGCGCGTACCCACCGACAGTGCCGAACACTGAAGCTTTCTTT. Amino acid sequence: CASAYPPTVPNTEAFF.

The CDR3 DNA is TGTGCCAGCAGCTTTTTACAGAAGAACACTGAAGCTTTCTTT. Its protein product is CASSFLQKNTEAFF. The J gene is TRBJ1-1, the V gene TRBV7-9, with unresolved D. The CDR3 runs 14 residues. V was cut by 3 bases and J by 1 base, with 9 bases left in between. Germline CDR1 reads SEHNR; CDR2 reads FQNEAQ (reference sequence).

The chain is built from TRBV7-9 and TRBJ2-7; D ambiguous. The germline V gene has CDR1 SEHNR and CDR2 FQNEAQ (reference sequence). The CDR3 loop spans 12 amino acids. V was cut by 2 bases and J by 2 bases, with 4 bases left in between. Here the CDR3 DNA reads TGTGCCAGCAGCTTAATGGCCTACGAGCAGTACTTC. Amino acids: CASSLMAYEQYF.

This chain links TRBV7-9 with TRBJ2-7, with TRBD1 matching over 9 bases. V shed 5 bases, J shed 5 bases, and the junction held 7 bases outside the gene matches. This CDR3 region has 14 residues. CDR1 SEHNR and CDR2 FQNEAQ come from the germline V gene (reference sequence). The DNA of the CDR3 is TGTGCCAGCAGCCCCCGGGACAGGGCCCACGAGCAGTACTTC. Amino acid sequence: CASSPRDRAHEQYF.

The CDR3 here is CASSLTRGMNTEAFF. The CDR3, as DNA: TGTGCCAGCAGCTTAACGAGGGGTATGAACACTGAAGCTTTCTTT. V and J are TRBV7-3 and TRBJ1-1; TRBD1 might be the D (5 bases). CDR1 SGHTA and CDR2 FQGTGA come from the germline V gene. V lost 0 bases, J lost 0 bases, and 8 bases lay in between. The CDR3 runs 15 residues.

The CDR3 coding sequence is TGTGCCTCAGCGGGGGGATCAAGCACAGATACGCAGTATTTT. Translated: CASAGGSSTDTQYF. V gene TRBV30 combines with J gene TRBJ2-3, with TRBD2 identical over 9 bases. V was pared by 7 bases and J by 0 bases, with 5 bases of the junction left unmatched. The CDR3 is 14 residues long. From germline, CDR1 is GTSNPN and CDR2 SVGIG (reference sequence).

The chain recombines TRBV2 with TRBJ2-3, with 11 positions matching TRBD2. The CDR3 is 16 amino acids. J was trimmed by 4 bases and V by 7 bases; bases with no gene match: 10. Per germline, CDR1 SNHLY and CDR2 FYNNEI. The CDR3 coding sequence is TGTGCCAGCAACTGGGGACTAGCGGTGGGGGCAGATACGCAGTATTTT. Its protein product is CASNWGLAVGADTQYF.

J is TRBJ2-5 and V is TRBV12-5; 15 nucleotides match TRBD2. V lost 3 bases and J lost 5; bases outside the gene matches: 4. The CDR3 covers 16 residues. Germline CDR1 is LGHNT and CDR2 is FRNRAP. CDR3 bases: TGTGCTAGTGGTTTTCCCGGACTAGCGGGGGGGGAGACCCAGTACTTC. Translating gives CASGFPGLAGGETQYF.

This chain joins TRBV30 and TRBJ2-3, with D tentatively TRBD2 (6 bases). This CDR3 is 15 amino acids long. Trimming left V 5 bases short and J 2 bases short, with 17 bases between. Germline lookup yields CDR1 GTSNPN and CDR2 SVGIG (reference sequence). CDR3 protein: CAWFNSDYNTDTQYF. CDR3 in DNA: TGTGCCTGGTTTAACTCGGACTACAACACAGATACGCAGTATTTT. Filled out from reference TRBV30 and TRBJ2-3, the complete variable domain reads SQTIHQWPATLVQPVGSPLSLECTVEGTSNPNLYWYRQAAGRGLQLLFYSVGIGQISSEVPQNLSASRPQDRQFILSSKKLLLSDSGFYLCAWFNSDYNTDTQYFGPGTRLTVL.

Only a few counts were recorded for this clone. This sequence joins TRBV29-1 and TRBJ2-1, with D perhaps TRBD1 (6 bases). V was shortened by 1 base and J by 2 bases, with 12 bases between the two germline ends. Germline loops: CDR1 SQVTM, CDR2 ANQGSEA. The length of the CDR3 is 15 residues. Here the CDR3 reads CSVEVGTLAYNEQFF. CDR3 bases: TGCAGCGTTGAAGTAGGGACACTGGCCTACAATGAGCAGTTCTTC.

V is TRBV4-1 and J is TRBJ2-2; no definite D call. V was pared by 1 base and J by 7 bases, with 4 bases between. Germline V lookup: CDR1 MGHRA, CDR2 YSYEKL. The CDR3 contains 12 residues. For the CDR3, the DNA is TGCGCCAGCAGCCAAGGTGACGGGGAGCTGTTTTTT. Protein sequence: CASSQGDGELFF.

The V call is TRBV5-6, the J call TRBJ1-2; D perhaps matches TRBD1 (5 bases). This CDR3 is built from 14 residues. Trimming cost V 2 bases and J 9 bases, with 17 bases left between them. The V gene's germline CDR1 is SGHDT and CDR2 YYEEEE. Here the CDR3 DNA reads TGTGCCAGCAGCTTCGGGGCAGGGCTCGAGCGCTACACCTTC. Translated: CASSFGAGLERYTF.